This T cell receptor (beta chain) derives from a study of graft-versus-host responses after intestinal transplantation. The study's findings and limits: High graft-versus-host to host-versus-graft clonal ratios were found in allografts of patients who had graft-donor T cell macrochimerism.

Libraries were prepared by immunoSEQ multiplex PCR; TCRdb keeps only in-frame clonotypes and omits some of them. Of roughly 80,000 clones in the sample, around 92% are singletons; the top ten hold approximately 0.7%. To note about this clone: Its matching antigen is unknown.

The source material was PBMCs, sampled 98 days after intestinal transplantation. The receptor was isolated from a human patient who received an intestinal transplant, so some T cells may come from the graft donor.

CDR3 sequence: CATSPSSYEQYF. For the CDR3, the DNA is TGTGCCACCAGCCCGAGTTCCTACGAGCAGTACTTC. The V gene is TRBV15, the J gene TRBJ2-7, with D unresolved. CDR1 and CDR2 (germline): LNHNV, YYDKDF (reference sequence). Trimming took 5 bases from V and 1 from J, leaving 6 bases between them. The CDR3 length is 12 residues.